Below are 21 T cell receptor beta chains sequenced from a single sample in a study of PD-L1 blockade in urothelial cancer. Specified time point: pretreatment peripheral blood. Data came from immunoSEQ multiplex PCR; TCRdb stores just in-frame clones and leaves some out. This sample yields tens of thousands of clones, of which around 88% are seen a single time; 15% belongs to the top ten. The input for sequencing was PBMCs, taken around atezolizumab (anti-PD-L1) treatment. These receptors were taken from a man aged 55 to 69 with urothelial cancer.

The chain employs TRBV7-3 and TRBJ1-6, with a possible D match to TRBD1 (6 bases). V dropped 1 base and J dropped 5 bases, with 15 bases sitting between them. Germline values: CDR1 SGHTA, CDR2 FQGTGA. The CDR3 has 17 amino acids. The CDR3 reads CASSLKPPGDNNSPLHF. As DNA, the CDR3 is TGTGCCAGCAGCTTAAAGCCCCCAGGGGATAATAATTCACCCCTCCACTTT.

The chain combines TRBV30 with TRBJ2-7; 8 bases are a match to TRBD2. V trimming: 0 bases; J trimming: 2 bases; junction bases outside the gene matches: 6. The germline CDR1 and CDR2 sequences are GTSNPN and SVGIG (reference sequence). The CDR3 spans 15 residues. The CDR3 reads CAWSVLSGATYEQYF. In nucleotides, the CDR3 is TGTGCCTGGAGTGTACTTAGCGGGGCCACCTACGAGCAGTACTTC.

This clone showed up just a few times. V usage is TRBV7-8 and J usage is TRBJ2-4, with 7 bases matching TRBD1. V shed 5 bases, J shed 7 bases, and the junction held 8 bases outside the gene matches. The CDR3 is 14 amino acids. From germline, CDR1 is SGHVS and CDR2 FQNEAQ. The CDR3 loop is CASSGPRQGNIQYF. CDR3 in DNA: TGTGCCAGCAGCGGTCCGAGACAGGGTAACATTCAGTACTTC.

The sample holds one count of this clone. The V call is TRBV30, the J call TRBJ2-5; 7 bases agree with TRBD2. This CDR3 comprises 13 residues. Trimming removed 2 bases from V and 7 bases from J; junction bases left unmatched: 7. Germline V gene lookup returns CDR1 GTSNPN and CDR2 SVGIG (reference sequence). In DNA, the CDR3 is TGTGCCTGGAGTCAAACTAGCGAGGGGACCCAGTACTTC. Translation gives CAWSQTSEGTQYF.

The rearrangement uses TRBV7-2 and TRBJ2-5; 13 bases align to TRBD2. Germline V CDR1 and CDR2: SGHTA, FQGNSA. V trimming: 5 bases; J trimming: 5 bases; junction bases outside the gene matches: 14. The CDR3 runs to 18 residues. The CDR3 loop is CASSLTSGGSVVLETQYF. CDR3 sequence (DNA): TGTGCCAGCAGCCTGACTAGCGGGGGGTCGGTAGTACTGGAGACCCAGTACTTC.

The CDR3 is CASSPGLVNTGELFF. For the CDR3, the DNA is TGTGCCAGCAGCCCGGGACTCGTGAACACCGGGGAGCTGTTTTTT. J is TRBJ2-2 and V is TRBV7-2, with a possible D match to TRBD2 (6 bases). Per the germline V gene, CDR1 is SGHTA and CDR2 is FQGNSA. V dropped 5 bases and J dropped 1 base, with 11 bases sitting between them. CDR3 length: 15 residues.

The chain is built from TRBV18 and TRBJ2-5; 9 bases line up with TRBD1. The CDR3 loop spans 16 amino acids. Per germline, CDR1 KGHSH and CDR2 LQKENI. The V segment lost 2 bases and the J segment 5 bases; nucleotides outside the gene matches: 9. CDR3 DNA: TGTGCCAGCTCACCAGCGGACAGGGGTCAGGAGGAGACCCAGTACTTC. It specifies CASSPADRGQEETQYF.

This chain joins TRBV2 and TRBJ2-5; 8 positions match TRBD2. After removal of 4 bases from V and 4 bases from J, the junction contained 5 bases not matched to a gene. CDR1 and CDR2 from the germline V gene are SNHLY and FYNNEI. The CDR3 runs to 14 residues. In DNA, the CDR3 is TGTGCCAGCAGTGGCGGAAGCGGGGGAGAGACCCAGTACTTC. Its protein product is CASSGGSGGETQYF.

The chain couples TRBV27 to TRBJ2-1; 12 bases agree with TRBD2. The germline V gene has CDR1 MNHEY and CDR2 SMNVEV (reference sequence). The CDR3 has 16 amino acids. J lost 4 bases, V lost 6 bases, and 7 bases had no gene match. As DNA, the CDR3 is TGTGCCAGCAGCCTAAGGGGGACTAGCGGGTACAATGAGCAGTTCTTC. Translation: CASSLRGTSGYNEQFF.

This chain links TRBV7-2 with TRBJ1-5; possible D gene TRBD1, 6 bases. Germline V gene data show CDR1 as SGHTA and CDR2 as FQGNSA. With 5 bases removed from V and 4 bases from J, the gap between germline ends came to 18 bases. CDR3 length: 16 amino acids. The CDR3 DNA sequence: TGTGCCAGCAGCCCCCAGGCAGGGGTAGGGAATCAGCCCCAGCATTTT. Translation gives CASSPQAGVGNQPQHF. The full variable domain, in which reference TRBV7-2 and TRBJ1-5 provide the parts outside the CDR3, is GAGVSQSPSNKVTEKGKDVELRCDPISGHTALYWYRQSLGQGLEFLIYFQGNSAPDKSGLPSDRFSAERTGGSVSTLTIQRTQQEDSAVYLCASSPQAGVGNQPQHFGDGTRLSIL.

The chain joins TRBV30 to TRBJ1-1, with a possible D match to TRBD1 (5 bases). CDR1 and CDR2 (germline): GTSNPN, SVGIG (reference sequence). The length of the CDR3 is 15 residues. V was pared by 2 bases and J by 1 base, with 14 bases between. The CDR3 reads CAWSSGEYGNTEAFF. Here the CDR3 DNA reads TGTGCCTGGAGTTCGGGGGAGTACGGGAACACTGAAGCTTTCTTT.

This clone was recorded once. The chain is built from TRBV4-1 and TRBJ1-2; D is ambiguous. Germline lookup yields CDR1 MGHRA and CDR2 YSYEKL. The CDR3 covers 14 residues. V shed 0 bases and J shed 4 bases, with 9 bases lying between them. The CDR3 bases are TGCGCCAGCAGCCAAGATAGGGAGATCTATGGCTACACCTTC. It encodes CASSQDREIYGYTF.

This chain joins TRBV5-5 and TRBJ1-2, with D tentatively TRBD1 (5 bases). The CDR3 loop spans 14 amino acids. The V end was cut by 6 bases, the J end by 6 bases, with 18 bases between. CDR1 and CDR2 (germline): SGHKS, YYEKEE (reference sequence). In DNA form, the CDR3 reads TGTGCCAGCACCCTCTGGTCGCAGGGAAATGGCTACACCTTC. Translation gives CASTLWSQGNGYTF.

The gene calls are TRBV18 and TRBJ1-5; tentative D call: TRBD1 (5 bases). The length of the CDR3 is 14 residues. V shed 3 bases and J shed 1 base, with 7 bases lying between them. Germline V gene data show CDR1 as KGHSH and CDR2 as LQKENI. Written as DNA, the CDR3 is TGTGCCAGCTCACCGACAGAGAGCAATCAGCCCCAGCATTTT. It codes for CASSPTESNQPQHF.

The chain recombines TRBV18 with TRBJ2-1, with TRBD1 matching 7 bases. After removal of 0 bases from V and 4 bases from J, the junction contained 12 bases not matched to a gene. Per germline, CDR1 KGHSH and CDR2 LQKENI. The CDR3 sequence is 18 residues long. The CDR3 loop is CASSPPSKGAASYNEQFF. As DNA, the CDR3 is TGTGCCAGCTCACCACCTAGTAAGGGGGCGGCTTCTTACAATGAGCAGTTCTTC.

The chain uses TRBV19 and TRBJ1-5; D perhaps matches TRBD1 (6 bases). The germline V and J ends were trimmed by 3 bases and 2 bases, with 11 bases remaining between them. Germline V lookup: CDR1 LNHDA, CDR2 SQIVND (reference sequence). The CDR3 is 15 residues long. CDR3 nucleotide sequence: TGTGCCAGTAGTATTTCGGGGGGCGGCAATCAGCCCCAGCATTTT. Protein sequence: CASSISGGGNQPQHF.

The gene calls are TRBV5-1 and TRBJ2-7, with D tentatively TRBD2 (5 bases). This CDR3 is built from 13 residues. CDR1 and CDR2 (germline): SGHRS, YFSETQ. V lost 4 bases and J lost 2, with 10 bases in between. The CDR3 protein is CASSNAGTYEQYF. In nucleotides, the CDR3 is TGCGCCAGCAGCAACGCCGGGACCTACGAGCAGTACTTC.

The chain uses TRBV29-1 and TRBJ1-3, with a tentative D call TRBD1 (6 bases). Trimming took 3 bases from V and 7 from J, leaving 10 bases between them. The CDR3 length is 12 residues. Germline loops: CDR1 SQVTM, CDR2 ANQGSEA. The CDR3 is CSVDTGINTIYF. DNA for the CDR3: TGCAGCGTTGATACAGGGATCAACACCATATATTTT.

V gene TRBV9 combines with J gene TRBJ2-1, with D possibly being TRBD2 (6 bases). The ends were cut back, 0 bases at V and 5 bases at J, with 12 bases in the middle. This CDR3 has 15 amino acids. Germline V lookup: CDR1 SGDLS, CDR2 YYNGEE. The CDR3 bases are TGTGCCAGCAGCGTAGGGGGGGTTCGGGACAATGAGCAGTTCTTC. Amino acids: CASSVGGVRDNEQFF.

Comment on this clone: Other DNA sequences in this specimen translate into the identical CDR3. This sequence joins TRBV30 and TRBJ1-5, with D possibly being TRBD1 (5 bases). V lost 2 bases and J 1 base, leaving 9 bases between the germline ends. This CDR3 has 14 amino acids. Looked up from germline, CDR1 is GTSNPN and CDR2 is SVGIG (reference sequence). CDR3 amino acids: CAWSTGLSNQPQHF. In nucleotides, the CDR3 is TGTGCCTGGAGTACGGGACTGAGCAATCAGCCCCAGCATTTT.

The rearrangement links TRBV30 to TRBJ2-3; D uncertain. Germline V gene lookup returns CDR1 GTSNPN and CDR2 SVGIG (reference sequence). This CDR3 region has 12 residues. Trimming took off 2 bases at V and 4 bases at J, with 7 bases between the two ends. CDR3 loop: CAWSLHPDTQYF. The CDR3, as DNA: TGTGCCTGGAGTTTACACCCAGATACGCAGTATTTT.